This T cell receptor beta chain was observed in a study of technical replicates of blood from a few donors. Data came from immunoSEQ multiplex PCR; TCRdb stores just in-frame clones and leaves some out. The data hold some 85,000 clones, with 90% to 98% observed a single time. Germline V gene sequence: CDR1 SQVTM, CDR2 ANQGSEA. The V end was cut by 6 bases, the J end by 5 bases, with 25 bases between. The CDR3 has 17 amino acids. Material for sequencing was T cells isolated from PBMCs. The source of this sequence is a human donor in good health. The chain has TRBV29-1 and TRBJ1-4; D remains unclear. The CDR3 sequence is CSVEAPLEYPENEKLFF. DNA for the CDR3: TGCAGCGTCGAGGCTCCTCTGGAATACCCCGAGAATGAAAAACTGTTTTTT.